Presented here are 19 T cell receptor beta chains from one specimen sequenced in a study of regulatory T cells. Study-level findings and limits: In CD3G-deficient patients, conventional CD4+ T cells were enriched for hydrophobic CDR3 residues at positions 6 and 7.

The primer mix had 52 TRBV and 13 TRBJ primers. The repertoire was sequenced with immunoSEQ multiplex PCR; TCRdb's copy has only in-frame clones and lacks some. The sample lists 30,000 to 40,000 clones; around nine tenths were seen once. No antigens are known for them. Sequenced input: conventional CD4+ T cells sorted from blood. These receptors all come from a person under 35 with CD3G deficiency.

This rearrangement joins TRBV28 to TRBJ1-5; TRBD1 might be the D (5 bases). Germline CDR1 and CDR2: MDHEN and SYDVKM. This CDR3 is 12 amino acids long. V was trimmed by 8 bases and J by 7 bases, leaving 12 bases between them. CDR3 DNA: TGTGCCAGCGGGGCTCTGTGGCAGCCCCAGCATTTT. Translating gives CASGALWQPQHF.

This clone has just a few counts. This chain's CDR3 is CASSKGTGRGQPQHF. The DNA for the CDR3 is TGTGCCAGCAGCAAAGGGACAGGGAGAGGCCAGCCCCAGCATTTT. The J gene is TRBJ1-5, the V gene TRBV21-1; the table names TRBD1, a call not compared with the DNA. TRBV21-1 is a known pseudogene. This CDR3 has 15 residues.

V gene TRBV18 combines with J gene TRBJ2-1; no firm D call. Germline values: CDR1 KGHSH, CDR2 LQKENI. V lost 3 bases and J lost 2, with 5 bases in between. The CDR3 is 13 residues long. The CDR3 DNA sequence: TGTGCCAGCTCACCCTGGACCTACAATGAGCAGTTCTTC. Translated: CASSPWTYNEQFF.

This chain connects TRBV23-1 to TRBJ1-1, with D perhaps matching TRBD1 (5 bases). TRBV23-1 is placed among ORFs of uncertain function. This CDR3 comprises 18 residues. Trimming removed 0 bases at V and 1 base at J, with 18 bases between. Here the CDR3 DNA reads TGCGCCAGCAGTCAATCCAATCACCTCGGAAGGGGGAACACTGAAGCTTTCTTT. It translates to CASSQSNHLGRGNTEAFF.

This chain joins TRBV10-3 and TRBJ2-7, with 7 bases fitting TRBD1. Unmatched junction bases numbered 2, after V lost 3 bases and J lost 3 bases. CDR1 and CDR2 from the germline V gene are ENHRY and SYGVKD. The CDR3 spans 13 residues. The CDR3 DNA reads TGTGCCATCAGTGACAGGGGGTTCTACGAGCAGTACTTC. Protein product: CAISDRGFYEQYF.

The V call is TRBV6-1, the J call TRBJ2-3; D may correspond to TRBD1 or TRBD2 (5 bases each). The CDR3 extends over 14 amino acids. Trimming removed 0 bases at V and 6 bases at J, with 10 bases between. The germline V gene encodes CDR1 MNHNS and CDR2 SASEGT. The CDR3, as DNA: TGTGCCAGCAGTGAAGCGGGGGACCGGGATACGCAGTATTTT. Its translation: CASSEAGDRDTQYF.

V is TRBV28 and J is TRBJ2-7; 7 positions match TRBD1. Unmatched junction bases numbered 12, after V lost 5 bases and J lost 2 bases. The germline V gene encodes CDR1 MDHEN and CDR2 SYDVKM. This CDR3 has 16 amino acids. CDR3 sequence: CASSRIGGQAPYEQYF. CDR3 in DNA: TGTGCCAGCAGTCGAATAGGAGGACAGGCCCCCTACGAGCAGTACTTC.

The gene calls are TRBV19 and TRBJ1-2, with TRBD1 matching over 7 bases. CDR1 is LNHDA and CDR2 is SQIVND in the germline V gene (reference sequence). The ends lost 5 bases at V and 4 bases at J; junction bases unmatched: 4. The CDR3 is 13 amino acids. The CDR3 protein is CASSPRDSYGYTF. In nucleotides, the CDR3 is TGTGCCAGTAGTCCCAGGGACAGCTATGGCTACACCTTC.

This rearrangement joins TRBV13 to TRBJ1-2, with a tentative D call TRBD1 (5 bases). CDR1 and CDR2 (germline): PRHDT, FYEKMQ (reference sequence). This CDR3 has 13 residues. V was trimmed by 6 bases and J by 6 bases, leaving 14 bases between them. CDR3 amino acids: CASSGRGVDGYTF. In DNA, the CDR3 is TGTGCCAGCAGTGGAAGGGGAGTAGATGGCTACACCTTC.

The chain couples TRBV7-7 to TRBJ2-7; D ambiguous. The V end was cut by 7 bases, the J end by 5 bases, with 15 bases between. The CDR3 has 13 amino acids. Germline V gene data show CDR1 as SSHAT and CDR2 as FNYEAQ (reference sequence). CDR3 coding DNA: TGTGCCAGCACCCCTGGGGTGGCGAACGAGCAGTACTTC. It encodes CASTPGVANEQYF.

The genes are TRBV5-1 and TRBJ2-2; a possible D gene is TRBD2 (5 bases). The CDR3 spans 13 residues. Deletions cut 1 base from V and 7 bases from J, with 8 bases between. Germline V gene lookup returns CDR1 SGHRS and CDR2 YFSETQ. The CDR3 here is CASSLRGNGELFF. The DNA for the CDR3 is TGCGCCAGCAGCTTGCGGGGAAACGGGGAGCTGTTTTTT.

J is TRBJ2-7 and V is TRBV30; 9 bases align to TRBD1. CDR1 is GTSNPN and CDR2 is SVGIG in the germline V gene (reference sequence). The CDR3 loop spans 10 amino acids. Trimming at V came to 6 bases and at J to 9 bases, leaving 3 bases not matched to a gene. Written as DNA, the CDR3 is TGTGCCTGCGGGACAGGGAGGCAGTACTTC. This sequence encodes CACGTGRQYF.

Comment on this clone: One end of the junction does not line up with germline, which may come from a read error. The CDR3: CASSYEARPLLQYF. CDR3 bases: TGTGCCAGCAGTTACGAAGCCCGGCCTCTTCTGCAGTACTTC. The gene calls are TRBV10-3 and TRBJ2-7; no firm D call. Germline V gene data show CDR1 as ENHRY and CDR2 as SYGVKD. The CDR3 is 14 amino acids.

The chain uses TRBV6-1 and TRBJ2-7; tentatively, D is TRBD1 (6 bases). The CDR3 consists of 12 residues. Germline values: CDR1 MNHNS, CDR2 SASEGT. Trimming stripped 0 bases from V and 11 bases from J, with 11 bases between. The CDR3 sequence is CASSEAGRTEYF. In DNA form, the CDR3 reads TGTGCCAGCAGTGAAGCTGGCCGGACAGAGTACTTC.

This chain uses TRBV28 with TRBJ1-2, with 7 bases identical to TRBD1. J was trimmed by 8 bases and V by 1 base; bases with no gene match: 4. This CDR3 contains 13 residues. CDR1 is MDHEN and CDR2 is SYDVKM in the germline V gene. CDR3 sequence (DNA): TGTGCCAGCAGTTTATATGGAGGGGGCGGCTACACCTTC. Translated: CASSLYGGGGYTF.

V gene TRBV28 combines with J gene TRBJ1-5; D uncertain. The CDR3 has 17 residues. Germline lookup yields CDR1 MDHEN and CDR2 SYDVKM. Trimming cost V 2 bases and J 0 bases, with 14 bases left between them. The DNA of the CDR3 is TGTGCCAGCAGTTTACTTTGGGGAGGAGGTAGCAATCAGCCCCAGCATTTT. This gives the protein CASSLLWGGGSNQPQHF.

The chain couples TRBV18 to TRBJ2-7; perhaps TRBD2 as D (6 bases). Germline values: CDR1 KGHSH, CDR2 LQKENI. V lost 2 bases to trimming and J lost 1 base, with 6 bases between them. The length of the CDR3 is 13 residues. The DNA of the CDR3 is TGTGCCAGCTCACCAGGGAGGTCCTACGAGCAGTACTTC. The encoded protein is CASSPGRSYEQYF.

This chain uses TRBV30 with TRBJ2-3; D is unresolved. This CDR3 region has 13 residues. Trimming stripped 3 bases from V and 6 bases from J, with 13 bases between. Germline CDR1 GTSNPN, CDR2 SVGIG (reference sequence). This chain's CDR3 is CAWSQRHRDTQYF. CDR3 DNA: TGTGCCTGGAGCCAGCGCCACCGGGATACGCAGTATTTT.

The chain joins TRBV10-3 to TRBJ2-3, with no clear D. Trimming took 0 bases from V and 4 from J, leaving 5 bases between them. The length of the CDR3 is 13 residues. In germline, CDR1 is ENHRY, CDR2 SYGVKD. CDR3 amino acids: CAISESKADTQYF. The CDR3 DNA reads TGTGCCATCAGTGAGTCGAAGGCAGATACGCAGTATTTT.